The 3 T cell receptor beta chains listed next were all sequenced from one sample in a study of shared clonotypes between healthy human individuals. Clones were read by immunoSEQ multiplex PCR, and TCRdb kept only the in-frame ones, dropping some. The top ten hold about 0.13% of the sample, which has millions of clones, roughly 94% seen once. Sequences were obtained from naive CD4+ T cells sorted from blood. Noted subset: CD45RA+ positively selected. The source is a man aged 18-30 years in good health.

The V gene is TRBV18, the J gene TRBJ2-4; D is perhaps TRBD1 or TRBD2 (5 bases each). With 6 bases removed from V and 6 bases from J, the gap between germline ends came to 6 bases. The CDR3 has 11 amino acids. From germline, CDR1 is KGHSH and CDR2 LQKENI. The CDR3 loop reads CASSRGNIQYF. CDR3 in DNA: TGTGCCAGCTCGAGGGGAAACATTCAGTACTTC.

This chain joins TRBV21-1 and TRBJ2-7; the table's D call, TRBD2, has no DNA check behind it. TRBV21-1 is noted as a pseudogene. This CDR3 has 18 amino acids. DNA for the CDR3: TGTGCCAGCAGCTCCTCCACCCACCGGGGGAAATTACGCTACGAGCAGTACTTC. Its translation is CASSSSTHRGKLRYEQYF.

The rearrangement uses TRBV4-2 and TRBJ1-5; no clear D gene. There are 15 residues in the CDR3. V gave up 0 bases and J gave up 2 bases, with 8 bases separating them. The germline V gene encodes CDR1 LGHNA and CDR2 YNFKEQ. DNA for the CDR3: TGTGCCAGCAGCCAAGAAGGGTTGGGCAATCAGCCCCAGCATTTT. Residues: CASSQEGLGNQPQHF.